The subject of this entry is one TCR beta chain. Its cognate antigen has yet to be identified. One base away there is no much larger clone; base qualities are not given. This record belongs to a study of early stage breast cancer tumors (dated by TCRdb to about 2017). Broadly, across the study: Of the 15 to 20 invasive breast tumors, eleven to twelve were found to be estrogen receptor-positive, progesterone receptor-positive and HER2-negative. Of the approximately twelve ER+/PR+/HER2- tumors, eight were classified as invasive ductal carcinomas and four as invasive lobular carcinomas. On average, each sample got 7.5 to 10-fold read coverage. The samples as a whole yielded around 2.4 million detected templates, corresponding to around 1,100,000 unique clonotypes.

Each sample was amplified in two independent genomic DNA replicates, using approximately 0.5 ug for blood and around 1.5 ug for tumor or normal breast. TCRB sequencing of genomic DNA was carried out with the ImmunoSeq Intro kit according to the manufacturer's instructions. Multiplex PCR ran roughly 30 cycles with proprietary primers and spike-in control sequences for absolute quantification. An 87-bp fragment spanning the CDR3 and flanking V and J genes was sequenced with single-end 150-bp reads. Each lane of an Illumina MiSeq running version 3.0 chemistry carried seven multiplexed samples, with two replicates apiece. The study's own analysis went as follows. The vendor's proprietary pipeline handled the raw data processing, merging both replicates into a single result for each sample. Productive rearrangements sharing the V-gene family, CDR3 amino acid sequence and J-gene segment were defined as clonotypes. Clonality was calculated as 1 minus the normalized Shannon entropy (Pielou evenness) of TCRB abundances. T cell density was estimated as total templates divided by the number of input cells, with the number of input cells inferred from the DNA input amount. Recon, run with its default parameters, was used to estimate overall repertoire diversity and clonality. A clonotype counted as tumor-enriched if its abundance in tumor exceeded 0.1% and was at least 32-fold higher than its abundance in normal breast. The clones in this table, taken by TCRdb from immuneACCESS, are in-frame only. Not every clone is retained; where verified, under half of the shortfall comes from an unresolved V gene, and the cause of the rest is unknown. V, J and clone size were drawn from that table, and D and trimming were deduced from the DNA. The sample yields approximately 70,000 clones; approximately 80% were counted once. Approximately 4.5% of the sample comes from the top ten.

The paper's findings and limits, for the study overall: Analysis by tumor subtype was prevented by the small cohort size. Enriched TCRB sequences shared across patients were found to be mostly commonly generated sequences that were unlikely to play an important role in the tumor microenvironment. Compared with adjacent normal breast tissue, tumors had higher clonality and roughly 2.5-fold greater T cell density. Chain pairing and functional markers such as CD4, CD8 and FOXP3 were not captured by bulk genomic DNA sequencing of unsorted cells. Repertoires from blood and normal breast were more alike than repertoires from blood and tumor, and in about 85% of the 16 patients, comparing each tissue with blood separated tumor from normal.

Here V drops 6 bases and J drops 7 bases, and the junction holds 10 bases not matched to any gene. CDR1 and CDR2, looked up from the germline V gene, are SNHLY and FYNNEI. Including the terminal cysteine and phenylalanine, the CDR3 comprises 15 residues. The CDR3 DNA has 45 bases and is translated from base 1. The study profiled bulk TCR beta-chain repertoires in matched peripheral blood, tumor and adjacent normal breast tissue taken from approximately 15 patients with early-stage breast cancer. Before surgery, roughly 5-10 mL of whole blood was collected in EDTA tubes and processed within 2 hours. Ficoll-Paque centrifugation in SepMate-50 tubes was used to isolate peripheral blood mononuclear cells. PBMCs were cryopreserved in about 90% FBS with roughly 10% DMSO in aliquots of roughly 1.8 to 4.5 million cells and stored in liquid nitrogen. Genomic DNA was extracted with the Qiagen AllPrep DNA/RNA Mini kit.

The chain employs TRBV2 and TRBJ2-4, and TRBD2 aligns with 9 junction nucleotides. Specimen: blood. This receptor was taken from a person in their 40s with breast cancer. The sequenced DNA is TGTGCCAGCAGGTCCGATAGCGGGAGTGGGAACATTCAGTACTTC. Its coded protein is CASRSDSGSGNIQYF.